What follows are 30 T cell receptor beta chains derived from one specimen sequenced in a study of blood T cell repertoires in COVID-19. Some clones are missing from TCRdb's copy, which holds only in-frame ones; the method was immunoSEQ multiplex PCR. The sample includes approximately 400,000 clones, about nine tenths seen only once; the top ten take roughly 13%. Sample: peripheral blood. Receptors originate from a woman aged 45-65 years with COVID-19, enrolled during active disease.

This chain uses TRBV13 with TRBJ2-7, with 7 bases that match TRBD1. The CDR3 covers 14 residues. V trimming: 5 bases; J trimming: 5 bases; junction bases outside the gene matches: 9. Germline lookup yields CDR1 PRHDT and CDR2 FYEKMQ (reference sequence). This CDR3 reads CASSPPNRGHEQYF. CDR3 DNA: TGTGCCAGCAGCCCCCCAAACAGGGGCCACGAGCAGTACTTC.

The chain joins TRBV9 to TRBJ2-1, with 8 bases aligning to TRBD1. The CDR3 extends over 15 amino acids. V lost 2 bases to trimming and J lost 4 bases; unmatched junction nucleotides: 5. Germline values: CDR1 SGDLS, CDR2 YYNGEE. The CDR3 sequence is CASSVRDRQYNEQFF. The CDR3 DNA reads as TGTGCCAGCAGCGTTAGGGACAGGCAGTACAATGAGCAGTTCTTC.

A single count supports this clone. CDR3 sequence (DNA): TGTGCCAGCGCTCAGGGGAGGGACACCGGGGAGCTGTTTTTT. Translated, it gives CASAQGRDTGELFF. This chain connects TRBV2 to TRBJ2-2; possibly TRBD2 for D (7 bases). The V gene lost 8 bases and the J gene lost 3 bases, with 13 bases spanning the gap. From germline, CDR1 is SNHLY and CDR2 FYNNEI. The CDR3 runs 14 residues.

V and J are TRBV2 and TRBJ2-1, with D tentatively TRBD2 (5 bases). Germline loops: CDR1 SNHLY, CDR2 FYNNEI. The CDR3 is 13 residues long. V dropped 11 bases and J dropped 6 bases, with 17 bases sitting between them. CDR3 bases: TGTGCCCACAAAAAGGACTCTCCCAATGAGCAGTTCTTC. Protein sequence: CAHKKDSPNEQFF.

The chain recombines TRBV12-2 with TRBJ1-2. TRBV12-2 is designated a pseudogene. This CDR3 comprises 20 residues. The CDR3 region is CASRLAQGRRGLGFWYGYTF. For the CDR3, the DNA is TGTGCAAGTCGCTTAGCGCAGGGACGGAGGGGCCTCGGTTTTTGGTATGGCTACACCTTC.

The chain is built from TRBV21-1 and TRBJ1-4; the table's D call of TRBD1 was not tested on the DNA. TRBV21-1 is designated a pseudogene. This CDR3 has 15 amino acids. The CDR3, as DNA: TGTGCCAGCAGCAAAGTAGAGGGGGCGGGTGAAAAACTGTTTTTT. Translating it yields CASSKVEGAGEKLFF.

As for this clone: The junction shows a germline mismatch at one end, possibly a read error. V gene TRBV7-2 combines with J gene TRBJ2-7, with 14 bases lining up with TRBD2. The germline V gene has CDR1 SGHTA and CDR2 FQGNSA. CDR3 size: 15 residues. CDR3 protein: CASNLGLAGGYEQYF. CDR3 sequence (DNA): TGTGCCAGCAACTTAGGACTAGCGGGGGGCTACGAGCAGTACTTC.

The chain recombines TRBV5-6 with TRBJ1-1; 11 bases agree with TRBD1. After removal of 4 bases from V and 3 bases from J, the junction contained 14 bases not matched to a gene. The CDR3 covers 18 residues. Germline loops: CDR1 SGHDT, CDR2 YYEEEE. The chain's CDR3 is CASSPGTGGLMKDTEAFF. DNA of the CDR3: TGTGCCAGCAGCCCGGGGACAGGGGGACTGATGAAGGACACTGAAGCTTTCTTT.

The rearrangement joins TRBV6-5 to TRBJ1-1; D ambiguous. The CDR3 has 13 amino acids. Germline values: CDR1 MNHEY, CDR2 SVGAGI. The V end was cut by 0 bases, the J end by 5 bases, with 7 bases between. The CDR3 DNA reads as TGTGCCAGCAGTTACTCGTTCGGGACTGAAGCTTTCTTT. Its protein product is CASSYSFGTEAFF.

The rearrangement joins TRBV7-8 to TRBJ2-2; 8 nucleotides line up with TRBD2. This CDR3 comprises 17 residues. Germline V CDR1 and CDR2: SGHVS, FQNEAQ. V trimming: 0 bases; J trimming: 6 bases; junction bases outside the gene matches: 9. The CDR3 sequence: CASSLAGGAGAPGELFF. The CDR3 DNA reads as TGTGCCAGCAGCTTAGCGGGTGGAGCGGGGGCCCCCGGGGAGCTGTTTTTT. Full variable domain (remainder filled in from reference TRBV7-8 and TRBJ2-2): GAGVSQSPRYKVAKRGQDVALRCDPISGHVSLFWYQQALGQGPEFLTYFQNEAQLDKSGLPSDRFFAERPEGSVSTLKIQRTQQEDSAVYLCASSLAGGAGAPGELFFGEGSRLTVL.

The chain employs TRBV6-1 and TRBJ2-1; TRBD2 aligns across 8 bases. The CDR3 totals 15 residues. CDR1 is MNHNS, CDR2 SASEGT, per germline. With 4 bases clipped from V and 7 bases from J, the junction kept 9 bases outside the gene matches. The CDR3 DNA is TGTGCCAGCAGTGGAGCCGGGACTAGGCGGAATGAGCAGTTCTTC. It encodes CASSGAGTRRNEQFF.

This clone showed up just once. This CDR3 reads CASRRGQNTEAFF. CDR3 coding DNA: TGTGCCAGCAGGAGGGGACAGAACACTGAAGCTTTCTTT. The chain employs TRBV12-3 or TRBV12-4 and TRBJ1-1, with D maybe TRBD1 (6 bases). The V end lost 6 bases, the J end lost 1 base, and 9 bases lay between the germline ends. The CDR3 consists of 13 residues.

The chain employs TRBV30 and TRBJ1-5; a weak D match, TRBD1 (6 bases). The V end lost 0 bases, the J end lost 0 bases, and 15 bases lay between the germline ends. The germline V gene encodes CDR1 GTSNPN and CDR2 SVGIG (reference sequence). The CDR3 contains 17 residues. The CDR3 sequence is CAWSVHRTDYSNQPQHF. The CDR3 nucleotides read TGTGCCTGGAGTGTACACAGGACAGACTATAGCAATCAGCCCCAGCATTTT.

The V and J genes are TRBV19 and TRBJ1-5; no reliable D call. The CDR3 is made up of 13 amino acids. Trimming stripped 3 bases from V and 6 bases from J, with 9 bases between. Germline V gives CDR1 LNHDA, CDR2 SQIVND (reference sequence). The CDR3 protein is CASSMASGQPQHF. CDR3 in DNA: TGTGCCAGTAGTATGGCTAGCGGTCAGCCCCAGCATTTT.

The V call is TRBV6-8, the J call TRBJ1-6; D ambiguous. The CDR3 sequence is 19 residues long. The V end lost 2 bases, the J end lost 10 bases, and 27 bases lay between the germline ends. CDR1 is MNHGY and CDR2 is SAAAGT in the germline V gene. The CDR3 region has the DNA TGTGCCAGCAGTTACCCAGATCTGGCTCCGGCGGGTTTGGAATCACCCCTCCACTTT. It codes for CASSYPDLAPAGLESPLHF.

The genes are TRBV2 and TRBJ2-7, with a weak D call TRBD1 (6 bases). V dropped 6 bases and J dropped 6 bases, with 15 bases sitting between them. Germline V gives CDR1 SNHLY, CDR2 FYNNEI. The CDR3 has 13 residues. CDR3 loop: CASSAQRGSEQYF. CDR3 nucleotides: TGTGCCAGCAGCGCCCAGAGGGGGAGCGAGCAGTACTTC.

This clone was counted between two and nine times. CDR3 bases: TGCAGCGTCCCGGGACAGGGAACTAATGAAAAACTGTTTTTT. It codes for CSVPGQGTNEKLFF. The chain has TRBV29-1 and TRBJ1-4; 9 bases are shared with TRBD1. Germline CDR1 is SQVTM and CDR2 is ANQGSEA. The ends lost 6 bases at V and 1 base at J; junction bases unmatched: 3. The CDR3 sequence is 14 residues long.

As concerns this clone: Compared with germline, one end of the junction differs, possibly owing to a read error. The gene calls are TRBV6-5 and TRBJ1-2; 9 bases fit TRBD1. The CDR3 extends over 10 amino acids. CDR1 is MNHEY and CDR2 is SVGAGI in the germline V gene. CDR3 sequence reads: CASRGQGRSF. The CDR3 DNA reads as TGTGCCAGCAGGGGACAGGGTAGATCCTTC.

Concerning this clone itself: Other DNA sequences from this sample encode an identical CDR3 as well. V and J are TRBV19 and TRBJ1-2; 9 nucleotides agree with TRBD1. The V gene's germline CDR1 is LNHDA and CDR2 SQIVND (reference sequence). The CDR3 runs to 13 residues. Trimming at V came to 1 base and at J to 6 bases, leaving 0 bases not matched to a gene. The CDR3 DNA reads TGTGCCAGTAGTATAGGACAGGGGGATGGCTACACCTTC. Translation: CASSIGQGDGYTF.

The chain carries TRBV4-2 and TRBJ1-2, with D possibly TRBD1 on 6 matching bases. CDR1 is LGHNA, CDR2 YNFKEQ, per germline. There are 16 residues in the CDR3. V dropped 4 bases and J dropped 3 bases, with 18 bases sitting between them. The CDR3 reads CASSRLMGGGDYGYTF. For the CDR3, the DNA is TGTGCCAGCAGCCGTCTAATGGGGGGGGGCGACTATGGCTACACCTTC.

This clone was detected only once. The rearrangement joins TRBV5-1 to TRBJ2-7; 7 bases align to TRBD2. The CDR3 is made up of 14 amino acids. V was clipped by 4 bases and J by 2 bases; unmatched bases: 6. Germline V gives CDR1 SGHRS, CDR2 YFSETQ. This CDR3 reads CASSGGGRPYEQYF. Written as DNA, the CDR3 is TGCGCCAGCAGCGGGGGGGGACGACCCTACGAGCAGTACTTC. Supplemented by reference TRBV5-1 and TRBJ2-7, the full variable domain reads KAGVTQTPRYLIKTRGQQVTLSCSPISGHRSVSWYQQTPGQGLQFLFEYFSETQRNKGNFPGRFSGRQFSNSRSEMNVSTLELGDSALYLCASSGGGRPYEQYFGPGTRLTVT.

The table lists this clone with a count of one. The rearrangement joins TRBV28 to TRBJ2-7, with a tentative D call TRBD1 (6 bases). From germline, CDR1 is MDHEN and CDR2 SYDVKM. V lost 6 bases and J 2 bases, leaving 11 bases between the germline ends. This CDR3 region has 13 residues. This CDR3 reads CASRSGQTYEQYF. DNA for the CDR3: TGTGCCAGCAGGTCCGGACAGACCTACGAGCAGTACTTC.

This chain connects TRBV29-1 to TRBJ1-2; no reliable D call. Germline V gives CDR1 SQVTM, CDR2 ANQGSEA. The CDR3 has 12 residues. Trimming pared 4 bases from V and 2 bases from J, leaving 8 bases between. The CDR3 DNA reads as TGCAGCGTTGGAGGCGGAAACTATGGCTACACCTTC. It specifies CSVGGGNYGYTF.

CDR3 sequence: CASMRESANTGELFF. CDR3 coding DNA: TGTGCCAGCATGAGAGAAAGCGCGAACACCGGGGAGCTGTTTTTT. The chain is built from TRBV2 and TRBJ2-2; no clear D gene. This CDR3 comprises 15 residues. Germline V gene data show CDR1 as SNHLY and CDR2 as FYNNEI. V lost 7 bases, J lost 0 bases, and 12 bases lay in between.

J is TRBJ1-1 and V is TRBV12-3 or TRBV12-4; TRBD1 matches 8 bases. Trimming took 6 bases from V and 5 from J; bases not matched to a gene: 5. The CDR3 covers 13 residues. The CDR3 sequence is CASSYRGATEAFF. In nucleotides, the CDR3 is TGTGCCAGCAGCTACAGGGGGGCAACTGAAGCTTTCTTT.

The chain uses TRBV2 and TRBJ2-7, with D perhaps TRBD1 (6 bases). The CDR3 spans 14 residues. Germline CDR1 SNHLY, CDR2 FYNNEI. V was shortened by 4 bases and J by 3 bases, with 13 bases between the two germline ends. The CDR3 reads CASSGAGTSYEQYF. For the CDR3, the DNA is TGTGCCAGCAGTGGGGCCGGGACAAGCTACGAGCAGTACTTC.

The rearrangement uses TRBV19 and TRBJ1-2; 8 nucleotides line up with TRBD1. The V segment lost 6 bases and the J segment 3 bases; nucleotides outside the gene matches: 6. The CDR3 spans 14 residues. Germline V gene sequence: CDR1 LNHDA, CDR2 SQIVND (reference sequence). The CDR3 sequence is CASSLTGGDYGYTF. The CDR3 DNA reads TGTGCCAGTAGCCTAACAGGGGGAGACTATGGCTACACCTTC.

The rearrangement uses TRBV3-1 (or the pseudogene TRBV3-2) and TRBJ2-5, with D perhaps TRBD2 (5 bases). Trimming took off 3 bases at V and 4 bases at J, with 15 bases between the two ends. This CDR3 region has 15 residues. Germline V gene sequence: CDR1 LGHDT, CDR2 YNNKEL (reference sequence). CDR3 sequence (DNA): TGTGCCAGCAGCCAGACCGGGGTCCGTTCAGAGACCCAGTACTTC. Protein product: CASSQTGVRSETQYF.

The chain joins TRBV20-1 to TRBJ2-1; a possible D gene is TRBD2 (5 bases). This CDR3 is built from 14 residues. Germline-derived CDR1 and CDR2 are DFQATT and SNEGSKA (reference sequence). V lost 3 bases to trimming and J lost 2 bases, with 11 bases between them. The CDR3 DNA reads TGCAGTGCTAGTGGACCGCGGGCCTACAATGAGCAGTTCTTC. Translating gives CSASGPRAYNEQFF.

The chain joins TRBV7-9 to TRBJ2-5; D remains unclear. The CDR3 contains 12 residues. The V end was cut by 7 bases, the J end by 0 bases, with 6 bases between. In germline, CDR1 is SEHNR, CDR2 FQNEAQ (reference sequence). In nucleotides, the CDR3 is TGTGCCAGCACCCTGTACCAAGAGACCCAGTACTTC. It translates to CASTLYQETQYF.